This T cell receptor beta chain was captured in a study of Graves' ophthalmopathy and Graves' hyperthyroidism. Many counts were recorded for this clonotype. TCR beta CDR3 amplification used RNA transcripts. First-round RT-PCR used HTBI primers; second-round multiplex PCR followed. TCRdb re-called the multiplex PCR reads with MiXCR, one entry per CDR3 protein. The data hold under 800,000 distinct CDR3 sequences, with approximately 22% observed a single time. The sample consisted of peripheral blood. This clonotype was obtained from a woman aged 18-29 years with stable Graves' hyperthyroidism. Some clones in this sample may be carry-over from other donors' samples.

This CDR3 is CASSLSGVDSPLHF. In DNA, the CDR3 is TGTGCCAGCAGTTTATCCGGGGTTGATTCACCCCTCCACTTT. The chain has TRBV12-3 or TRBV12-4 and TRBJ1-6, with D unresolved. V was clipped by 2 bases and J by 8 bases, with 10 bases between them. This CDR3 has 14 residues.